This T cell receptor beta chain was sequenced during a study of cytomegalovirus exposure and HLA in healthy donors. Study-wide points: Diagnosis of cytomegalovirus status made by the classifier reportedly showed high specificity and sensitivity. Most TCR sequences were seen very rarely across donors, but some public TCRs occurred in many. Earlier results showed most TCR beta V segments being productive about 87% or about 30% of the time.

Primers for the PCR totalled 60 Vbeta and 13 Jbeta. Profiling relied on immunoSEQ multiplex PCR, and the TCRdb table lists in-frame clones only, not all of them. The table has around 150,000 clones, about 85% seen once. Unmatched junction bases numbered 8, after V lost 4 bases and J lost 13 bases. The length of the CDR3 is 12 residues. CDR1 and CDR2 (germline): SEHNR, FQNEAQ (reference sequence). In the case of this clone: Its antigen is as yet unknown.

Specimen: PBMCs. This TCR derives from a man between 18 and 29 years old in good health and CMV-seropositive. This chain uses TRBV7-9 with TRBJ1-1; 8 nucleotides line up with TRBD1. The CDR3 sequence is CASSSDRVSDFF. As DNA, the CDR3 is TGTGCCAGCAGCTCGGACAGGGTTTCTGATTTCTTT.